This TCR beta chain stems from a study of CD8+ T cells in alopecia areata. Background on the study: Among treated patients, oral tofacitinib was administered at 5 to 10 mg twice daily. Dosing with tofacitinib proceeded for 6 to 18 months, followed by 6 months off drug.

This clone has just a few counts. As yet, its antigen is unknown. The V segment lost 7 bases and the J segment 9 bases; nucleotides outside the gene matches: 13. CDR1 and CDR2 (germline): SQVTM, ANQGSEA. This CDR3 spans 14 amino acids. This sample's treatment: oral pan-JAK inhibitor, 5-10 mg twice daily. Findings and caveats of the study: Links between baseline CD8+ expansion and response need larger treated cohorts.

Extraction and reverse transcription of RNA yielded cDNA as the sequencing template. Using immunoSEQ multiplex PCR, the repertoire was profiled, and TCRdb retains in-frame clones only, with some absent. The sample carries 90,000 to 150,000 clones, more than 40% recorded once. Source: CD4+ T cells sorted from blood, taken at week 4, from a patient treated with tofacitinib. The receptor's source is a human donor with alopecia areata. The chain is built from TRBV29-1 and TRBJ2-1, with 9 bases lining up with TRBD1. CDR3 sequence: CSGLQLQGAGEQFF. CDR3 coding DNA: TGCAGCGGTCTCCAACTACAGGGGGCTGGTGAGCAGTTCTTC.